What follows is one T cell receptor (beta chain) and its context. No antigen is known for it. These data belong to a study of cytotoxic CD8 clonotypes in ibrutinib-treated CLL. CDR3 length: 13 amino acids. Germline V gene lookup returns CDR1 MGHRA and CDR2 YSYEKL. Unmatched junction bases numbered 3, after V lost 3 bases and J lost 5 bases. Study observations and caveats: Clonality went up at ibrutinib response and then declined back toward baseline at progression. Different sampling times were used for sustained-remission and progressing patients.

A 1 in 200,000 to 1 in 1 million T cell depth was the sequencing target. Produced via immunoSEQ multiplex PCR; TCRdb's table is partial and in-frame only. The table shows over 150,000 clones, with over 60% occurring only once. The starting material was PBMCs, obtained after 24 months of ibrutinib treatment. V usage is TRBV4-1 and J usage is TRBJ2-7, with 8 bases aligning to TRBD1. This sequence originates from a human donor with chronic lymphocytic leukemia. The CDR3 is CASSQDRANEQYF. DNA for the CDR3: TGCGCCAGCAGCCAGGACAGGGCGAACGAGCAGTACTTC.